This T cell receptor (beta chain) was sequenced during a study of regulatory T cells in long-lasting Graves disease. On the study more broadly: Over 5 years of antithyroid drugs plus positive TSH receptor antibodies defined persistent Graves' disease.

The sample's time point: persistent/refractory GD, antithyroid drugs over 5 years with positive TRAb. Generation of the TCR library employed RNA extracted from PBMCs. In this cohort, patients came from an endocrinology department located in Xi'an, China. To make TCR beta libraries, researchers used iRepertoire HTBI primers and Arm-PCR of CDR3 regions. TCRdb re-analysed the multiplex PCR reads in MiXCR, keeping a single row per CDR3 protein. The table lists hundreds of thousands of distinct CDR3 sequences, around 20% of them singletons. Points from the study as a whole: Possibly, too few samples lowered accuracy. Persistent disease was characterized by preferential usage of TRBV28, TRBJ1-2 and TRBJ2-5.

V was trimmed by 0 bases and J by 0 bases, leaving 18 bases between them. This CDR3 is 19 amino acids long. Germline CDR1 and CDR2: DFQATT and SNEGSKA (reference sequence). This clonotype was seen more than once but under ten times. Its antigen is undetermined. The source of this sequence is a female donor with Graves disease. The specimen was peripheral blood mononuclear cells (PBMCs), collected when the disease was refractory, from a patient treated with antithyroid drugs. This sequence joins TRBV20-1 and TRBJ1-6, with D perhaps TRBD1 (6 bases). CDR3 coding DNA: TGCAGTGCTAGAGATATAGGGGCAGGGGCAAGCTCCTATAATTCACCCCTCCACTTT. Protein: CSARDIGAGASSYNSPLHF.